This is a list of T cell receptor beta chains from one sample in a study of blood T cells in healthy people across ages. Using its own MiXCR run on the 5' RACE reads, TCRdb lists one record per CDR3 protein. Of some 1,500,000 distinct CDR3 sequences in the sample, around 40% were seen once. Sequenced sample: blood. The source of these receptors is a woman between 18 and 30 years old in good health. CDR3s include the opening cysteine and the closing phenylalanine or tryptophan. A D gene is named only where the DNA matches it firmly. Size values are once, few and many counts, or a class for expanded clones, and some rows have none.

clone_size | j_call | cdr3_length | d_call | v_call | cdr3_nt | cdr3_aa
. | TRBJ2-5 | 13 | . | TRBV6-2/TRBV6-3 | TGTGCCAGCAGTTACGTGGTAAAAGAGACCCAGTACTTC | CASSYVVKETQYF
. | TRBJ2-5 | 12 | . | TRBV20-1 | TGCAGTCTAGGGACTCGGGTTGGGTCCCAGTACTTC | CSLGTRVGSQYF
few | TRBJ1-2 | 14 | . | TRBV12-3/TRBV12-4 | TGTGCCGGGTCTACCGGGGCCAGTAACTATGGCTACACCTTC | CAGSTGASNYGYTF
. | TRBJ2-1 | 10 | . | TRBV10-3 | TGTGCCATCAGACACCGCAAGGAGTTCTTC | CAIRHRKEFF
. | TRBJ2-5 | 16 | . | TRBV18 | TGTGCCAGCTCACCATTCCTCAGAGCCGTGAGGGAGACCCAGTACTTC | CASSPFLRAVRETQYF
. | TRBJ1-1 | 16 | TRBD1 | TRBV4-3 | TGCGCCAGCAGCCAGGCATTTACAGGGGGCAACACTGAAGCTTTCTTT | CASSQAFTGGNTEAFF
. | TRBJ2-7 | 12 | TRBD1 | TRBV20-1 | TGCAGTGCCCACAGGGGGTTCTACGAGCAGTACTTC | CSAHRGFYEQYF
. | TRBJ2-7 | 14 | TRBD2 | TRBV19 | TGTGCCAGTACCAGCCGGGAGGCACTCTACGAGCAGTACTTC | CASTSREALYEQYF
few | TRBJ1-5 | 14 | TRBD1 | TRBV20-1 | TGCAGTGCCGGGACAGGCTTCTCTAATCAGCCCCAGCATTTT | CSAGTGFSNQPQHF
few | TRBJ2-3 | 13 | TRBD2 | TRBV9 | TGTGCCAGCAGCGCGCGGGGGGAAGATACGCAGTATTTT | CASSARGEDTQYF
. | TRBJ1-6 | 18 | . | TRBV6-2/TRBV6-3 | TGTGCCAGCAGTGATCCGGGACCGAACCTATTTAGGAATTCACCCCTCCACTTT | CASSDPGPNLFRNSPLHF
few | TRBJ1-2 | 14 | . | TRBV4-3 | TGCGCCAGCAGCCTCCACAGCCCCTCAGATGGCTACACCTTC | CASSLHSPSDGYTF
. | TRBJ2-1 | 15 | TRBD1 | TRBV28 | TGTGCCAGCAGTTTATTTAGACAGGGCTACAATGAGCAGTTCTTC | CASSLFRQGYNEQFF
. | TRBJ2-1 | 14 | TRBD2 | TRBV7-3 | TGTGCCAGCAGCCAAAGCGGGGGCTACAATGAGCAGTTCTTC | CASSQSGGYNEQFF
. | TRBJ1-1 | 15 | TRBD1 | TRBV20-1 | TGCAGTGCTAGGTCGAGGGGACAGATGAACACTGAAGCTTTCTTT | CSARSRGQMNTEAFF
. | TRBJ2-7 | 13 | . | TRBV7-2 | TGTGCCAGCAGCTTAAGGAGGGGGGAGGTCCAGTACTTC | CASSLRRGEVQYF
many | TRBJ1-1 | 10 | . | TRBV20-1 | TGCAGTGCTCGTAAGACTGAAGCTTTCTTT | CSARKTEAFF
. | TRBJ2-7 | 14 | . | TRBV7-9 | TGTGCCAGCAGCCTACGGGACAACTCCTACGAGCAGTACTTC | CASSLRDNSYEQYF
. | TRBJ1-1 | 10 | . | TRBV20-1 | TGCAGTGCTAGAGTAGAGGTAGCTTTCTTT | CSARVEVAFF
. | TRBJ1-2 | 13 | TRBD1 | TRBV20-1 | TGCAGTGCTAGAGAGCCGGGACAGTATGGCTACACCTTC | CSAREPGQYGYTF
. | TRBJ2-4 | 19 | . | TRBV4-1 | TGCGCCAGCAGCCAAGATCGCCTTCACACAGGGTTAGCCAAAAACATTCAGTACTTC | CASSQDRLHTGLAKNIQYF
. | TRBJ1-6 | 14 | TRBD1 | TRBV2 | TGTGCCAGCAGCTGGACAGGGCGTAATTCACCCCTCCACTTT | CASSWTGRNSPLHF
. | TRBJ2-7 | 12 | . | TRBV20-1 | TGCAGTGCTGAAACTCCGTCCTACGAGCAGTACTTC | CSAETPSYEQYF
. | TRBJ1-1 | 13 | . | TRBV4-1 | TGCGCCAACAGCCGCATCAGTAGTACTGAAGCTTTCTTT | CANSRISSTEAFF
. | TRBJ1-6 | 13 | . | TRBV2 | TGTGCCAGCGGTTCGGCATCACGCTCACCCCTCCACTTT | CASGSASRSPLHF
. | TRBJ1-5 | 13 | . | TRBV4-3 | TGCGCCAGCAGCCAAGAGATAGATCAGCCCCAGCATTTT | CASSQEIDQPQHF
. | TRBJ2-7 | 17 | . | TRBV21-1 | TGTGCCAGCAGCACCCCCACAGGGGCCCTCTCCTACAATGAGCAGTACTTC | CASSTPTGALSYNEQYF
. | TRBJ1-1 | 12 | . | TRBV20-1 | TGCAGTATATTCAGGGGGAACACTGAAGCTTTCTTT | CSIFRGNTEAFF
. | TRBJ2-7 | 14 | . | TRBV9 | TGTGCCAGCAGCACCCATACGAACTCCTACGAGCGGTACTTC | CASSTHTNSYERYF
. | TRBJ2-3 | 12 | . | TRBV3-1 | TGTGCCAGCAGGGGAGCAACCGATACGCAGTATTTT | CASRGATDTQYF
. | TRBJ2-7 | 12 | . | TRBV9 | TGTGCCAGCAGCGCTGAGGGTGGTGGGCAGTACTTC | CASSAEGGGQYF
. | TRBJ1-2 | 14 | . | TRBV4-1 | TGCGCCAGCAGCCAAGATCTTATTAAGGGAGGCTACACCTTC | CASSQDLIKGGYTF
. | TRBJ2-3 | 16 | TRBD2 | TRBV6-5 | TGTGCCAGCAGTTACTCGATTAGCGGGGGCACAGATACGCAGTATTTT | CASSYSISGGTDTQYF
. | TRBJ1-1 | 14 | . | TRBV7-2 | TGTGCCAGCAGCTGGAGGGCCTCCAACACTGAAGCTTTCTTT | CASSWRASNTEAFF
few | TRBJ2-7 | 15 | . | TRBV7-2 | TGTGCCAGCAGCTTATTGGGAGGCTCCTACAATGAGCAGTACTTC | CASSLLGGSYNEQYF
. | TRBJ2-7 | 16 | TRBD2 | TRBV4-2 | TGTGCCAGCAGCCAGGATCCTAGCGGGGGGGACTACGAGCAGTACTTC | CASSQDPSGGDYEQYF
few | TRBJ1-2 | 14 | . | TRBV6-6 | TGTGCCAGCTTACCGGTGCAGGGCCCCTATGGCTACACCTTC | CASLPVQGPYGYTF
many | TRBJ2-7 | 15 | TRBD1 | TRBV4-1 | TGTGCCAGCAGTCGTCCCGGACAGGGGGTCTACGAGCAGTACTTC | CASSRPGQGVYEQYF
. | TRBJ2-1 | 16 | . | TRBV3-1 | TGTGCCAGCAGCCAAAACTCGGCGGGCTACCTCAATGAGCAGTTCTTC | CASSQNSAGYLNEQFF
many | TRBJ1-5 | 13 | . | TRBV29-1 | TGCAGCGTTGAAGATTCACCGGACCGGCCCCAGCATTTT | CSVEDSPDRPQHF
. | TRBJ2-5 | 15 | . | TRBV2 | TGTGCCAGCAACATTTTCCAGTTGGCTGGGGAGACCCAGTACTTC | CASNIFQLAGETQYF
. | TRBJ2-3 | 19 | . | TRBV4-3 | TGCGCCAGCAGCCCCATTATAAACCGCGAGGGGTCTAGCACAGATACGCAGTATTTT | CASSPIINREGSSTDTQYF
. | TRBJ2-7 | 13 | . | TRBV7-2 | TGTGCCAGCAGCCTACAATACGGCGCAGGGAAGTACTTC | CASSLQYGAGKYF
few | TRBJ2-7 | 13 | . | TRBV7-2 | TGTGCCAGCAGCTTAGAACCTAGTAGCGAGCAGTACTTC | CASSLEPSSEQYF
once | TRBJ2-1 | 16 | . | TRBV4-1 | TGCGCCAGCAGCCAACCGGCCGGGACTTGCGACAATGAGCAGTTCTTC | CASSQPAGTCDNEQFF
. | TRBJ1-2 | 13 | . | TRBV29-1 | TGCAGCACAGCGGCAGGGACTAACTATGGCTACACCTTC | CSTAAGTNYGYTF
. | TRBJ2-4 | 14 | . | TRBV9 | TGTGCCAGCAGCGTAGGGGAAGGTATAGGCATTCAGTACTTC | CASSVGEGIGIQYF
few | TRBJ1-5 | 12 | TRBD1 | TRBV20-1 | TGCAGCGGACAGGTTGGCAATCAGCCCCAGCATTTT | CSGQVGNQPQHF
. | TRBJ1-2 | 12 | . | TRBV4-1 | TGCGCCAGCAGCCAAGCAGGGGACGGCTACACCTTC | CASSQAGDGYTF
. | TRBJ2-4 | 16 | TRBD2 | TRBV27 | TGTGCCAGCAGTTTAATTGCGGGAGGGCCAGGAAACATTCAGTACTTC | CASSLIAGGPGNIQYF
. | TRBJ1-3 | 15 | . | TRBV3-1 | TGTGCCAGCAGCCGCGATCGGGCGGCTGGAAACACCATATATTTT | CASSRDRAAGNTIYF
once | TRBJ1-5 | 15 | TRBD1 | TRBV6-2/TRBV6-3 | TGTGCCAGCAGTTTCCGGACAGGGGCCGGGCAGCCCCAGCATTTT | CASSFRTGAGQPQHF
. | TRBJ1-1 | 19 | TRBD1 | TRBV14 | TGTGCCAGCAGCCAGGGTGCAGGGGGTGCTAGGATTGTGTGCACTGAAGCTTTCTTT | CASSQGAGGARIVCTEAFF
. | TRBJ2-2 | 15 | . | TRBV7-2 | TGTGCCAGCAGCATCCGCGGGCGTGGCACCGGGGAGCTGTTTTTT | CASSIRGRGTGELFF
. | TRBJ2-7 | 16 | TRBD2 | TRBV12-3/TRBV12-4 | TGTGCCAGCAGTTTCATCGCCAGCGGGAGCTCCTACGAGCAGTACTTC | CASSFIASGSSYEQYF
. | TRBJ2-1 | 14 | . | TRBV25-1 | TGTGCCAGCAGTGAGGGGGGTTTAGTCTATGAGCAGTTCTTC | CASSEGGLVYEQFF
. | TRBJ1-1 | 11 | . | TRBV13 | TGTGCCAGCAGGGGGGGCAGTGAAGCTTTCTTT | CASRGGSEAFF
few | TRBJ2-7 | 15 | . | TRBV20-1 | TGCAGTGCTAGAGGGGTCGGACACAAGATCTACGAGCAGTACTTC | CSARGVGHKIYEQYF
. | TRBJ2-3 | 15 | TRBD2 | TRBV7-2 | TGTGCCAGCAGCCAAGTAGCGGGGGGGCCCTGCGCGCAGTATTTT | CASSQVAGGPCAQYF
. | TRBJ1-2 | 16 | TRBD1 | TRBV5-1 | TGCGCCAGCAGCCTTGACCCGGGACAGACTTTTTATGGCTACACCTTC | CASSLDPGQTFYGYTF